A single TCR beta chain is shown here with its context. Its antigen remains unknown. The entry originates in a study of cytomegalovirus exposure and HLA in healthy donors. About the study: Prior work identified around 110 million unique TCR beta sequences in around 170 million T cells. Early release data held 85 million to 95 million unique TCRs from HLA-typed donors.

Per the germline V gene, CDR1 is LGHNT and CDR2 is FRNRAP. The CDR3 is made up of 15 amino acids. Trimming cost V 1 base and J 6 bases; bases outside gene matches: 2. Study conclusions and caveats: Upon later analysis, HLA-associated TCR beta chains proved more clonally expanded than other, equally common chains.

With 60 Vbeta and 13 Jbeta primers, the PCR was carried out. Profiling relied on immunoSEQ multiplex PCR, and the TCRdb table lists in-frame clones only, not all of them. In the table there are some 180,000 clones, roughly 74% of which are singletons. The sequenced material came from PBMCs. This clonotype was obtained from a woman in her twenties or thirties in good health and CMV-seropositive. The V gene is TRBV12-5, the J gene TRBJ2-1, with 11 bases lining up with TRBD2. This CDR3 reads CASGLETSGGNEQFF. The CDR3 DNA follows: TGTGCTAGTGGTTTGGAAACTAGCGGGGGCAATGAGCAGTTCTTC.